What follows is one T cell receptor beta chain and its context. V was trimmed by 0 bases and J by 2 bases, leaving 11 bases between them. The CDR3 loop spans 15 amino acids. Germline lookup yields CDR1 SGHRS and CDR2 YFSETQ. This entry belongs to a study of blood T cell repertoires in COVID-19. Looking at the study overall: There were acute and convalescent COVID-19 samples, and they came from the United States, Italy and Spain. T cells, B-cell-depleted T cells, or PBMCs supplied cDNA or gDNA.

How the authors handled the data: Estimated nucleated cell counts came from reference gene primer amplification. Assay used: immunoSEQ multiplex PCR; TCRdb lists only in-frame clones, some missing. Clonal size and the V and J genes are those of that table, whereas D and trimming came from the DNA. The sample yields 120,000 or so clones, roughly four fifths seen once. The sequenced sample was peripheral blood. The genes are TRBV5-1 and TRBJ2-5, with D unresolved. This TCR was recovered from a human donor in a cohort sampled during active COVID-19. CDR3 sequence: CASSLVVGQQETQYF. The CDR3 DNA follows: TGCGCCAGCAGCTTGGTCGTTGGGCAACAAGAGACCCAGTACTTC.